This paragraph reports one T cell receptor beta chain. Its antigen is currently unknown. Data came from immunoSEQ multiplex PCR; TCRdb stores just in-frame clones and leaves some out. The sample consists of about 160,000 clones, 90% to 95% of them appearing once. The data belong to a study of T cell responses to AZD1222 COVID-19 vaccine. Study-wide findings and caveats: After two AZD1222 doses, spike-specific TCR breadth and depth rose versus day 0. It was only after the peak T cell response that any repertoires were sampled.

V was pared by 1 base and J by 5 bases, with 12 bases between. The CDR3 sequence is 14 residues long. Germline-derived CDR1 and CDR2 are MNHEY and SVGEGT. This TCR was recovered from an adult in good health. The chain recombines TRBV6-2 or TRBV6-3 with TRBJ2-7; D call uncertain. Sequences were derived from peripheral blood, sampled on day 0 of AZD1222 vaccination. CDR3 amino acids: CASSYFGLGHEQYF. In nucleotides, the CDR3 is TGTGCCAGCAGTTACTTTGGCCTGGGCCACGAGCAGTACTTC.